The clone carrying this TCR beta chain appeared a few times. Its antigen is still unknown. V gave up 0 bases and J gave up 5 bases, with 12 bases separating them. Germline V gene data show CDR1 as SGHRS and CDR2 as YFSETQ. The CDR3 runs to 15 residues. This record belongs to a study of post-analysis software for immune sequencing data. Study details: The cohort encompassed relapsing-remitting, secondary progressive and progressive-relapsing multiple sclerosis disease courses. Study results and limitations: People with multiple sclerosis had a significantly lower normalized Chao1 diversity than controls did. With TRBV5-6, TRBV5-1 and TRBV20-1 included, about five TRBV segments were more frequent in patients than in controls.

TCR beta libraries were prepared from cDNA with unique molecular identifiers. TCRdb recomputed calls from the PCR reads with MiXCR, one row per CDR3 protein. The data show around 200,000 distinct CDR3 sequences, with approximately 29% seen just once and approximately 3.6% held by the top ten. This clonotype originated in a girl under 18 with multiple sclerosis. The specimen sequenced was blood. The V and J genes are TRBV5-1 and TRBJ1-5; D is uncertain. The CDR3 here is CASSLDRATDQPQHF. The CDR3 DNA follows: TGCGCCAGCAGCTTGGACCGAGCGACTGATCAGCCCCAGCATTTT.